This TCR beta chain originates from a study of CD8 T cells in Susac syndrome. V lost 1 base and J lost 7, with 15 bases in between. Germline V gene sequence: CDR1 SGHRS, CDR2 YFSETQ. CDR3 length equals 15 residues. Random hexamers were used to reverse transcribe an amount of about 0.45 to 1 ug RNA. TCRdb itself ran the immunoSEQ multiplex PCR reads through MiXCR, one entry per CDR3 protein. There are 350,000 to 550,000 distinct CDR3 sequences in the sample; more than 70% occur only once, and about 0.12% lies in the top ten. Sequencing input: CD8+ T cells from PBMCs. The chain uses TRBV5-1 and TRBJ2-1; the D is unclear. The source is a human donor with multiple sclerosis. The CDR3 DNA is TGCGCCAGCAGCTTGTCTAAAGGGTCTCTTAATGAGCAGTTCTTC. Encoded protein: CASSLSKGSLNEQFF. The full variable domain, rest sourced from reference TRBV5-1 and TRBJ2-1, is KAGVTQTPRYLIKTRGQQVTLSCSPISGHRSVSWYQQTPGQGLQFLFEYFSETQRNKGNFPGRFSGRQFSNSRSEMNVSTLELGDSALYLCASSLSKGSLNEQFFGPGTRLTVL.